The clone carrying this TCR beta chain occurred many times. Its antigen remains unidentified. The study profiled TCR beta VDJ and CDR3 using genomic DNA as template. TCRdb analysed the reads with MiXCR anew, one entry per CDR3 protein. The sample holds some 200,000 distinct CDR3 sequences, around 50% seen once. This record belongs to a study of CD8+CD57+ T cells in acquired aplastic anemia. Study-level information: Sorting CD4+ and CD8+ cells gave DNA averaging about 2.9 ug. Regarding the study as a whole: Patients and controls had in common 25 to 35 CD8+ CDR3 sequences.

CD8+CD57+ cell expansion, shown by flow cytometry, had occurred in the patients selected for sequencing. In all patients, the disease was severe acquired aplastic anemia. Prior therapy had not been administered to any patient at the time of blood sampling. After removal of 1 base from V and 6 bases from J, the junction contained 9 bases not matched to a gene. The CDR3 extends over 15 amino acids. From germline, CDR1 is MGHDK and CDR2 SYGVNS. The gene calls are TRBV25-1 and TRBJ2-7, with 7 bases lining up with TRBD1. Source material: sorted CD4+, CD8+, or CD8+CD57+ T cells (not recorded which) from PBMCs. The TCR comes from a human donor with aplastic anemia. CDR3: CASSELTGTLGEQYF. The CDR3 region has the DNA TGTGCCAGCAGTGAATTGACAGGGACGTTGGGCGAGCAGTACTTC.